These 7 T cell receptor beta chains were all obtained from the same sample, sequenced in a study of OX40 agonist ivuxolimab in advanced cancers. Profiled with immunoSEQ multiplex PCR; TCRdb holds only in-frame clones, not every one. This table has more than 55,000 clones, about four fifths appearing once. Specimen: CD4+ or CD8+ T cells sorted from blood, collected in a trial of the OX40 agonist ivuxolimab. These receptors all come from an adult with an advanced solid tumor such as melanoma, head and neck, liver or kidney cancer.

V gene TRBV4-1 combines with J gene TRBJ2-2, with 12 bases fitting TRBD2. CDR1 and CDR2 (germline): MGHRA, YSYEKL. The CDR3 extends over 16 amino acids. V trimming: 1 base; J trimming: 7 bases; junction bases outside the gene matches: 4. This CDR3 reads CASSQASGRAIGELFF. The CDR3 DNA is TGCGCCAGCAGCCAAGCTAGCGGGAGGGCCATCGGGGAGCTGTTTTTT.

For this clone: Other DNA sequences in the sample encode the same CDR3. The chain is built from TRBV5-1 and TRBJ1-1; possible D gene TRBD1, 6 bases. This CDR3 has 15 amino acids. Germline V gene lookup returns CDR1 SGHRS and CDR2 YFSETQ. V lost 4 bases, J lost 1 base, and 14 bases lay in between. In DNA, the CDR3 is TGCGCCAGCAGCCCCCCAGGACAGCGGAACACTGAAGCTTTCTTT. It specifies CASSPPGQRNTEAFF.

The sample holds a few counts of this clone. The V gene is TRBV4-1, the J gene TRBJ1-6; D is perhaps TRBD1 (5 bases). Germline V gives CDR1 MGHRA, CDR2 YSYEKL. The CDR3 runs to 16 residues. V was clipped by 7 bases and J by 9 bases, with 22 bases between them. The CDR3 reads CASTVGGYRRGSPLHF. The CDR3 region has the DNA TGCGCCAGCACCGTAGGTGGGTACAGGAGAGGTTCACCCCTCCACTTT.

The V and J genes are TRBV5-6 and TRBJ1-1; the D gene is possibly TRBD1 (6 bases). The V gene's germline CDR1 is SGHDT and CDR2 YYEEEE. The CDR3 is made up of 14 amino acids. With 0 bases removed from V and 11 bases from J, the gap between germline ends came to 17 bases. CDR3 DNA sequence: TGTGCCAGCAGCTTGGCAGGAAGACAGGATTCGGCTTTCTTT. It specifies CASSLAGRQDSAFF.

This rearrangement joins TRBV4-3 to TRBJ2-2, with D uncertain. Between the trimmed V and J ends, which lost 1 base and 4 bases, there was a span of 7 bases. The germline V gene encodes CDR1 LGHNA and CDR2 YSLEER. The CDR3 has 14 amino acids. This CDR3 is CASSQASITGELFF. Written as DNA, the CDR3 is TGCGCCAGCAGCCAAGCGAGCATCACCGGGGAGCTGTTTTTT.

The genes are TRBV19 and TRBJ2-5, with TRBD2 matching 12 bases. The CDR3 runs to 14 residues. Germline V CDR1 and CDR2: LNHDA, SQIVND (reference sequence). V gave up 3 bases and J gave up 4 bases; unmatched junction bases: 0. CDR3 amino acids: CASSMGLAGETQYF. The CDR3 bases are TGTGCCAGTAGTATGGGACTAGCGGGAGAGACCCAGTACTTC.

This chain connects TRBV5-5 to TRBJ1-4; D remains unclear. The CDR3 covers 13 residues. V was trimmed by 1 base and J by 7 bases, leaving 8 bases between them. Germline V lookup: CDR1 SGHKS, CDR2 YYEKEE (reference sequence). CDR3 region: CASSLFPLEKLFF. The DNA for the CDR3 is TGTGCCAGCAGCTTGTTTCCCCTTGAAAAACTGTTTTTT.